These T cell receptor beta chains were read from a single sample in a study of cytomegalovirus exposure and HLA in healthy donors. The table came from immunoSEQ multiplex PCR; TCRdb's copy has only in-frame clones and leaves some out. The sample records fewer than 200,000 clones, about three quarters being singletons. Material for sequencing was PBMCs. These receptors came from a female donor in good health and CMV-seronegative. Both conserved end residues are part of each CDR3. The order of the fields is V gene, D gene, J gene, clone size, CDR3 DNA, CDR3 protein. A D gene is named only where the DNA matches it firmly. Clone size is shown for a subset of rows, as once, few, many or a class of expanded clone.

V: TRBV7-9; D: TRBD1; J: TRBJ2-2; size: -; DNA: TGTGCCAGCAGCCTCGACAGGGGCCGCTGGGAGCTGTTTTTT; CDR3: CASSLDRGRWELFF
V: TRBV6-5; D: TRBD1; J: TRBJ1-1; size: -; DNA: TGTGCCAGCTCTCCGGGAGGGACAGGGGACACTGAAGCTTTCTTT; CDR3: CASSPGGTGDTEAFF
V: TRBV6-6; D: -; J: TRBJ2-6; size: -; DNA: TGTGCCAGCAGTTACGACAGTTTCTCTGGGGCCAACGTCCTGACTTTC; CDR3: CASSYDSFSGANVLTF
V: TRBV6-8; D: -; J: TRBJ2-2; size: -; DNA: TGTGCCAGCAACCTACAGCTACCGAACACCGGGGAGCTGTTTTTT; CDR3: CASNLQLPNTGELFF
V: TRBV6-6; D: TRBD1; J: TRBJ1-1; size: -; DNA: TGTGCCAGCAGTCCGATGAGACAGGGTGGTACTGAAGCTTTCTTT; CDR3: CASSPMRQGGTEAFF
V: TRBV7-2; D: TRBD2; J: TRBJ2-7; size: -; DNA: TGTGCCAGCAGCTTAGGCCTAACTAGCGGGAGAGTAGGAATCTTC; CDR3: CASSLGLTSGRVGIF
V: TRBV2; D: TRBD2; J: TRBJ2-5; size: -; DNA: TGTGCCAGCAGTGCTGAGACTAGCCCGTACTTC; CDR3: CASSAETSPYF
V: TRBV9; D: -; J: TRBJ1-5; size: -; DNA: TGTGCCAGCAGCGTACAGGGCGACCCTAATCAGCCCCAGCATTTT; CDR3: CASSVQGDPNQPQHF
V: TRBV5-4; D: TRBD1; J: TRBJ2-7; size: -; DNA: TGTGCCAGCAGTCGTACAGGGGGGTTTTACGAGCAGTACTTC; CDR3: CASSRTGGFYEQYF
V: TRBV28; D: TRBD1; J: TRBJ1-5; size: -; DNA: TGTGCCAGCACCCGGACAGGGGCGAGGCAGCCCCAGCATTTT; CDR3: CASTRTGARQPQHF
V: TRBV15; D: -; J: TRBJ1-2; size: -; DNA: TGTGCCACCAGCGAGGGACTCCTATTCTATGGCTACACCTTC; CDR3: CATSEGLLFYGYTF
V: TRBV29-1; D: TRBD1; J: TRBJ2-7; size: -; DNA: TGCAGCGGTGGACAGGGGTCGAGTCTCGACGAGCAGTACTTC; CDR3: CSGGQGSSLDEQYF
V: TRBV9; D: -; J: TRBJ2-5; size: -; DNA: TGTGCCAGCAGCGCCCTCGCGAGTAGCGGAGAGACCCAGTACTTC; CDR3: CASSALASSGETQYF
V: TRBV5-1; D: TRBD2; J: TRBJ2-1; size: -; DNA: TGCGCCAGCGCGACTAGCGGGACATACAATGAGCAGTTCTTC; CDR3: CASATSGTYNEQFF
V: TRBV6-6; D: -; J: TRBJ2-5; size: -; DNA: TGTGCCAGCAATAATGGACGGGGAGAGACCCAGTACTTC; CDR3: CASNNGRGETQYF
V: TRBV5-6; D: TRBD1; J: TRBJ1-3; size: -; DNA: TGTGCCAGCAGCTTTGGGACAGGCTCTGGAAACACCATATATTTT; CDR3: CASSFGTGSGNTIYF
V: TRBV6-1; D: -; J: TRBJ1-5; size: -; DNA: TGTGCCGCGCGAGGCCCCGGTAGCAATCAGCCCCAGCATTTT; CDR3: CAARGPGSNQPQHF
V: TRBV30; D: TRBD1; J: TRBJ1-1; size: -; DNA: TGTGCCTGGAGTGGGCAGGGGGACACTGAAGCTTTCTTT; CDR3: CAWSGQGDTEAFF
V: TRBV7-9; D: -; J: TRBJ1-2; size: -; DNA: TGTGCCAGCAGCCCCCGTGACTATGGCTACACCTTC; CDR3: CASSPRDYGYTF
V: TRBV5-6; D: TRBD1; J: TRBJ1-4; size: -; DNA: TGTGCCAGCAGCGCAGAGAACAGGGGAGAAAAACTGTTTTTT; CDR3: CASSAENRGEKLFF
V: TRBV5-1; D: TRBD1; J: TRBJ1-4; size: -; DNA: TGCGCCAGCAGCTTGGACAGGGGCCGAGAAACTAATGAAAAACTGTTTTTT; CDR3: CASSLDRGRETNEKLFF
V: TRBV30; D: -; J: TRBJ2-2; size: -; DNA: TGTGCCTGGAACCTAGCTGGAACCGGGGAGCTGTTTTTT; CDR3: CAWNLAGTGELFF
V: TRBV18; D: -; J: TRBJ1-5; size: -; DNA: TGTGCCAGCTCACCAAGCGGGACGGAGATGCATTTT; CDR3: CASSPSGTEMHF
V: TRBV11-2; D: -; J: TRBJ1-2; size: once; DNA: TGTGCCAGCAGCTTAGCCCCGGGTTTCTATGGCTACACCTTC; CDR3: CASSLAPGFYGYTF
V: TRBV2; D: TRBD2; J: TRBJ2-3; size: -; DNA: TGTGCCAGCAGTGGGACTAGCGGGGTCAGCACAGATACGCAGTATTTT; CDR3: CASSGTSGVSTDTQYF
V: TRBV19; D: TRBD2; J: TRBJ2-1; size: -; DNA: TGTGCCAGTAGTATAAGACTAGCGGGGGGGCTGTCCTACAATGAGCAGTTCTTC; CDR3: CASSIRLAGGLSYNEQFF
V: TRBV6-5; D: TRBD1; J: TRBJ1-5; size: -; DNA: TGTGCCAGCAGTCAGGGGGCGAGACAGCCCCAGCATTTT; CDR3: CASSQGARQPQHF
V: TRBV5-1; D: -; J: TRBJ2-1; size: few; DNA: TGCGCCAGCAGGGGTGTTACAGGTGAGCAGTTCTTC; CDR3: CASRGVTGEQFF
V: TRBV4-2; D: -; J: TRBJ1-2; size: -; DNA: TGTGCCAGCAGCCAAGATACAGGCTATGGCTACACCTTC; CDR3: CASSQDTGYGYTF
V: TRBV7-8; D: TRBD1; J: TRBJ2-2; size: -; DNA: TGTGCCAGCAGCCCCAGACAGGGGACCGGGGAGCTGTTTTTT; CDR3: CASSPRQGTGELFF
V: TRBV28; D: -; J: TRBJ1-5; size: -; DNA: TGTGCCAGCAGTGCAACAGGTAGCAATCAGCCCCAGCATTTT; CDR3: CASSATGSNQPQHF
V: TRBV7-7; D: -; J: TRBJ1-1; size: -; DNA: TGTGCCAGCAGCTTAAACGGGAACACTGAAGCTTTCTTT; CDR3: CASSLNGNTEAFF
V: TRBV27; D: -; J: TRBJ1-2; size: -; DNA: TGTGCCAGCAGTTTATACGGGTTAAAGGACTATGGCTACACCTTC; CDR3: CASSLYGLKDYGYTF
V: TRBV19; D: -; J: TRBJ2-7; size: -; DNA: TGTGCCAGTAGTTGGGGCAGGAGCTACGAGCAGTACTTC; CDR3: CASSWGRSYEQYF
V: TRBV7-2; D: -; J: TRBJ1-2; size: -; DNA: TGTGCCAGCAGCTTAGGGGGCAGCTATGGCTACACCTTC; CDR3: CASSLGGSYGYTF
V: TRBV19; D: TRBD1; J: TRBJ1-5; size: -; DNA: TGTGCCAGTAGTATAGTGGGACAGGGGAGCAATCAGCCCCAGCATTTT; CDR3: CASSIVGQGSNQPQHF
V: TRBV11-2; D: -; J: TRBJ1-2; size: -; DNA: TGTGCCAGCAGCCCTAACAGGGACTATGGCTACACCTTC; CDR3: CASSPNRDYGYTF
V: TRBV27; D: TRBD2; J: TRBJ2-3; size: -; DNA: TGTGCCAGCAGTGGGATAGCGGGAGTCACAGATACGCAGTATTTT; CDR3: CASSGIAGVTDTQYF
V: TRBV5-4; D: -; J: TRBJ2-7; size: -; DNA: TGTGCCAGCAGCTTGGGCGTCAGGGGCGAACCCTACGAGCAGTACTTC; CDR3: CASSLGVRGEPYEQYF
V: TRBV5-1; D: -; J: TRBJ1-2; size: -; DNA: TGCGCCAGCAGCTTGTACGCAGGGTCTAACTATGGCTACACCTTC; CDR3: CASSLYAGSNYGYTF
V: TRBV6-6; D: -; J: TRBJ1-3; size: few; DNA: TGTGCCAGCAGTTACTCGAGGGTGGTGAACACCATATATTTT; CDR3: CASSYSRVVNTIYF
V: TRBV5-1; D: -; J: TRBJ1-2; size: -; DNA: TGCGCCAGCAGCCCCGGTCGAGGTGGCTACACCTTC; CDR3: CASSPGRGGYTF
V: TRBV7-3; D: -; J: TRBJ2-1; size: -; DNA: TGTGCCAGCAGCCCGTCTCTCACAGGGTTGGGCAATGAGCAGTTCTTC; CDR3: CASSPSLTGLGNEQFF
V: TRBV2; D: -; J: TRBJ2-5; size: -; DNA: TGTGCCAGCAGTGAATGGGGAGTTCAAGAGACCCAGTACTTC; CDR3: CASSEWGVQETQYF
V: TRBV5-6; D: TRBD2; J: TRBJ2-3; size: once; DNA: TGTGCCAGCAGCTGGGCTAGCGGGGCTGGAGATACGCAGTATTTT; CDR3: CASSWASGAGDTQYF
V: TRBV4-1; D: TRBD2; J: TRBJ2-3; size: -; DNA: TGCGCCAGCAGCCAAGCCAGCGGGAGAGCTCGGGATACGCAGTATTTT; CDR3: CASSQASGRARDTQYF
V: TRBV6-1; D: -; J: TRBJ1-6; size: -; DNA: TGTGCCAGCAGTGCCCGCGACCGTGTATCAGGCAATTCACCCCTCCACTTT; CDR3: CASSARDRVSGNSPLHF
V: TRBV10-3; D: TRBD1; J: TRBJ1-1; size: few; DNA: TGTGCCATCAGTGAATACCCCGGGACAGGGTTGAACACTGAAGCTTTCTTT; CDR3: CAISEYPGTGLNTEAFF
V: TRBV5-1; D: TRBD2; J: TRBJ2-5; size: few; DNA: TGCGCCAGCAGCTTGATGGGGGGGATCCAAGAGACCCAGTACTTC; CDR3: CASSLMGGIQETQYF
V: TRBV5-1; D: -; J: TRBJ2-1; size: -; DNA: TGCGCCAGCAGCTTGGGAAGGGGGTTCTACAATGAGCAGTTCTTC; CDR3: CASSLGRGFYNEQFF
V: TRBV5-1; D: -; J: TRBJ2-5; size: once; DNA: TGCGCCAGCAGTCACGGGACTGTTCAAGAGACCCAGTACTTC; CDR3: CASSHGTVQETQYF
V: TRBV7-9; D: TRBD2; J: TRBJ2-3; size: -; DNA: TGTGCCGGAGGACCCAGCGGGGGAGGCACAGATACGCAGTATTTT; CDR3: CAGGPSGGGTDTQYF
V: TRBV5-1; D: TRBD2; J: TRBJ2-7; size: -; DNA: TGCGCCAGCAGCTCAACTAGCGGGTCCTACGAGCAGTACTTC; CDR3: CASSSTSGSYEQYF
V: TRBV7-2; D: -; J: TRBJ2-7; size: -; DNA: TGTGCCAGCAGCGACACAGGGATTCGCCCCTACGAGCAGTACTTC; CDR3: CASSDTGIRPYEQYF
V: TRBV30; D: TRBD2; J: TRBJ2-3; size: once; DNA: TGTGCCTGGAGCGGAGCGGGAGGAGATACGCAGTATTTT; CDR3: CAWSGAGGDTQYF
V: TRBV4-2; D: TRBD1; J: TRBJ2-6; size: once; DNA: TGTGCCAGCAGCCAGGACAGGGGGGGAACTGGGGCCAACGTCCTGACTTTC; CDR3: CASSQDRGGTGANVLTF
V: TRBV9; D: TRBD1; J: TRBJ1-1; size: -; DNA: TGTGCCAGCAGCGGAGGGACAGGGGGGAACACTGAAGCTTTCTTT; CDR3: CASSGGTGGNTEAFF
V: TRBV11-2; D: TRBD1; J: TRBJ1-4; size: -; DNA: TGTGCCAGCAGCAAAAGACAGGGGGGGGGTGAAAAACTGTTTTTT; CDR3: CASSKRQGGGEKLFF
V: TRBV9; D: TRBD1; J: TRBJ2-7; size: few; DNA: TGTGCCAGCAGCCCGGGACAGGCCTTCTACGAGCAGTACTTC; CDR3: CASSPGQAFYEQYF